Listed here are 25 T cell receptor beta chains from one sample, sequenced in a study of PD-L1 blockade in urothelial cancer (TCRdb year 2017). Library preparation used the immunoSEQ multiplex PCR assay. Not all clones reach the TCRdb copy of this immuneACCESS table, which keeps in-frame sequences only. Checked studies attribute under half of the gap to unresolved V genes and leave the rest unexplained. The sample records about 36,000 clones, about four fifths of which are singletons. The ten largest make up roughly a tenth of the sample. The time point label corresponds to: peripheral blood 6 weeks after treatment start. The material sequenced was PBMCs, taken around atezolizumab (anti-PD-L1) treatment. All receptors come from a man aged 35-49 years with urothelial cancer.

V and J are TRBV6-5 and TRBJ1-2; no reliable D call. Germline CDR1 is MNHEY and CDR2 is SVGAGI. Trimming left V 6 bases short and J 4 bases short, with 9 bases between. This CDR3 region has 12 residues. The CDR3 nucleotides read TGTGCCAGCAGCTCGCGGAGCTATGGCTACACCTTC. Translation gives CASSSRSYGYTF.

V and J are TRBV7-2 and TRBJ1-3; TRBD1 matches 8 bases. The ends lost 1 base at V and 4 bases at J; junction bases unmatched: 6. The V gene's germline CDR1 is SGHTA and CDR2 FQGNSA. The CDR3 totals 16 residues. CDR3 DNA: TGTGCCAGCAGCTTAGGAACAGGGGGTGCAGGAAACACCATATATTTT. This codes for CASSLGTGGAGNTIYF.

The V gene is TRBV5-1, the J gene TRBJ1-2; D is uncertain. This CDR3 is built from 15 residues. In germline, CDR1 is SGHRS, CDR2 YFSETQ. Trimming shortened V by 3 bases and J by 3 bases, and 15 bases separated the two germline ends. The CDR3 nucleotides read TGCGCCAGCAGCTCCGGGAACCCCCAGGACTATGGCTACACCTTC. Its translation is CASSSGNPQDYGYTF. Full variable domain (missing parts from reference TRBV5-1 and TRBJ1-2): KAGVTQTPRYLIKTRGQQVTLSCSPISGHRSVSWYQQTPGQGLQFLFEYFSETQRNKGNFPGRFSGRQFSNSRSEMNVSTLELGDSALYLCASSSGNPQDYGYTFGSGTRLTVV.

This chain uses TRBV19 with TRBJ1-5, with TRBD1 matching 7 bases. The germline V gene has CDR1 LNHDA and CDR2 SQIVND (reference sequence). The CDR3 covers 15 residues. Germline trimming cut 7 bases from V and 3 bases from J; bases unmatched to any gene: 9. Written as DNA, the CDR3 is TGTGCCAGTAACAGAGGGACAGCTACCAATCAGCCCCAGCATTTT. Its translation is CASNRGTATNQPQHF.

The chain combines TRBV5-6 with TRBJ2-7, with TRBD1 matching over 9 bases. CDR3 size: 15 residues. The germline gives CDR1 SGHDT, CDR2 YYEEEE. The ends lost 3 bases at V and 1 base at J; junction bases unmatched: 5. The CDR3 nucleotides read TGTGCCAGCAGCTCCGGACAGGGGTGGTCCTACGAGCAGTACTTC. The encoded protein is CASSSGQGWSYEQYF.

The chain combines TRBV4-1 with TRBJ2-5; D gene unclear. This CDR3 contains 16 residues. CDR1 and CDR2 (germline): MGHRA, YSYEKL. Trimming shortened V by 0 bases and J by 5 bases, and 16 bases separated the two germline ends. This CDR3 reads CASSQDGVAQTETQYF. CDR3 DNA: TGCGCCAGCAGCCAAGATGGTGTAGCCCAGACGGAGACCCAGTACTTC.

This chain connects TRBV6-5 to TRBJ1-1; possibly TRBD1 for D (6 bases). The CDR3 has 15 residues. Germline V gene lookup returns CDR1 MNHEY and CDR2 SVGAGI. Trimming cost V 8 bases and J 3 bases, with 19 bases left between them. The CDR3 here is CASHGRGAGDTEAFF. The CDR3 nucleotides are TGTGCCAGCCACGGTCGGGGGGCTGGGGACACTGAAGCTTTCTTT.

This sequence joins TRBV5-6 and TRBJ1-3; 7 bases map to TRBD1. Germline lookup yields CDR1 SGHDT and CDR2 YYEEEE. The CDR3 covers 14 residues. Trimming cost V 4 bases and J 4 bases; bases outside gene matches: 5. For the CDR3, the DNA is TGTGCCAGCAGCCGCAGGGGGAGGGGAAACACCATATATTTT. Translated: CASSRRGRGNTIYF.

The chain joins TRBV28 to TRBJ2-7, with 10 bases aligning to TRBD2. The CDR3 totals 15 residues. Germline assignment: CDR1 MDHEN and CDR2 SYDVKM. Trimming cost V 5 bases and J 0 bases; bases outside gene matches: 4. The CDR3 DNA is TGTGCCAGCAGTGGAGCGGGAGGGTTCTCCTACGAGCAGTACTTC. Residues: CASSGAGGFSYEQYF.

The V call is TRBV11-2, the J call TRBJ2-1; D might be TRBD2 (5 bases). Germline assignment: CDR1 SGHAT and CDR2 FQNNGV. V lost 5 bases and J 0 bases, leaving 11 bases between the germline ends. The CDR3 has 15 residues. The CDR3, as DNA: TGTGCCAGCAGCATGAGCGGAAGCTCCTACAATGAGCAGTTCTTC. Translating it yields CASSMSGSSYNEQFF.

This clone showed up just a few times. V gene TRBV10-2 combines with J gene TRBJ1-1; maybe TRBD1 (6 bases). The CDR3 is 14 amino acids. CDR1 and CDR2 from the germline V gene are WSHSY and SAAADI. The V end lost 6 bases, the J end lost 1 base, and 12 bases lay between the germline ends. As DNA, the CDR3 is TGCGCCAGCAGGACATCAGGGGAGAACACTGAAGCTTTCTTT. Amino acid sequence: CASRTSGENTEAFF.

Only a few counts were recorded for this clone. The chain carries TRBV28 and TRBJ1-5; a weak D match, TRBD1 (6 bases). Trimming cost V 5 bases and J 3 bases, with 14 bases left between them. CDR3 length equals 15 residues. The germline V gene encodes CDR1 MDHEN and CDR2 SYDVKM. The CDR3 region has the DNA TGTGCCAGCAGTGGTGTAGGGGGAGTCAATCAGCCCCAGCATTTT. It specifies CASSGVGGVNQPQHF.

The genes are TRBV11-3 and TRBJ2-2, with D unclear. This CDR3 region has 15 residues. Deletions cut 0 bases from V and 5 bases from J, with 10 bases between. Germline-derived CDR1 and CDR2 are SGHNT and YENEEA. This CDR3 is CASSLDGVGTGELFF. CDR3 nucleotide sequence: TGTGCCAGCAGCTTAGATGGAGTAGGTACCGGGGAGCTGTTTTTT.

The V and J genes are TRBV6-1 and TRBJ1-5, with 7 positions matching TRBD1. The CDR3 runs to 13 residues. Germline-derived CDR1 and CDR2 are MNHNS and SASEGT. V gave up 4 bases and J gave up 7 bases; unmatched junction bases: 4. The CDR3 DNA follows: TGTGCCAGCAGTGCTACAGGGGCCCAGCCCCAGCATTTT. It encodes CASSATGAQPQHF.

This chain joins TRBV7-2 and TRBJ2-7; 7 bases align to TRBD1. The CDR3 is made up of 15 amino acids. V lost 5 bases, J lost 0 bases, and 7 bases stayed unmatched. Germline V CDR1 and CDR2: SGHTA, FQGNSA. The CDR3 is CASSNPGQSSYEQYF. The CDR3 DNA is TGTGCCAGCAGCAATCCGGGACAGAGCTCCTACGAGCAGTACTTC.

This chain uses TRBV4-1 with TRBJ2-7; D is undetermined. Per the germline V gene, CDR1 is MGHRA and CDR2 is YSYEKL. The V end was cut by 4 bases, the J end by 0 bases, with 16 bases between. This CDR3 contains 16 residues. The CDR3 sequence: CASSPLAAPASYEQYF. CDR3 in DNA: TGCGCCAGCAGCCCACTCGCGGCGCCAGCCTCCTACGAGCAGTACTTC.

The chain employs TRBV18 and TRBJ2-5; weak D call: TRBD1 (6 bases). The germline V and J ends were trimmed by 3 bases and 6 bases, with 14 bases remaining between them. From germline, CDR1 is KGHSH and CDR2 LQKENI. The CDR3 extends over 14 amino acids. CDR3 nucleotides: TGTGCCAGCTCACCGGACCGGGACACGCAGACCCAGTACTTC. Protein: CASSPDRDTQTQYF.

V and J are TRBV5-1 and TRBJ1-3; the match to TRBD1 covers 10 bases. The CDR3 contains 16 residues. From germline, CDR1 is SGHRS and CDR2 YFSETQ. The junction had 4 bases not matched to a gene; V was cut back by 3 bases and J by 1 base. CDR3 nucleotide sequence: TGCGCCAGCAGCTCCGGGACAGGGGTTTCTGGAAACACCATATATTTT. Its protein product is CASSSGTGVSGNTIYF.

This rearrangement joins TRBV5-1 to TRBJ2-1; 10 bases match TRBD2. CDR3 length: 15 residues. Germline V gene lookup returns CDR1 SGHRS and CDR2 YFSETQ. Unmatched junction bases numbered 11, after V lost 8 bases and J lost 6 bases. The CDR3, as DNA: TGCGCCAGTGGGGCTAGCGGGAGTTCCATCAATGAGCAGTTCTTC. It specifies CASGASGSSINEQFF. The full variable domain, rest sourced from reference TRBV5-1 and TRBJ2-1, is KAGVTQTPRYLIKTRGQQVTLSCSPISGHRSVSWYQQTPGQGLQFLFEYFSETQRNKGNFPGRFSGRQFSNSRSEMNVSTLELGDSALYLCASGASGSSINEQFFGPGTRLTVL.

The sample holds one count of this clone. J is TRBJ2-3 and V is TRBV7-9, with D tentatively TRBD2 (6 bases). The CDR3 has 15 residues. Germline V lookup: CDR1 SEHNR, CDR2 FQNEAQ (reference sequence). The V end was cut by 5 bases, the J end by 1 base, with 13 bases between. The CDR3 sequence: CASSGSGLGTDTQYF. CDR3 DNA: TGTGCCAGCAGCGGGAGCGGGCTAGGCACAGATACGCAGTATTTT.

This clone was seen once. The chain has TRBV27 and TRBJ2-3; 10 bases fit TRBD2. The CDR3 runs 15 residues. The trim removed 2 bases at V and 5 bases at J, leaving 4 bases unmatched. The germline V gene has CDR1 MNHEY and CDR2 SMNVEV (reference sequence). The CDR3 here is CASSLRASGRDTQYF. The DNA for the CDR3 is TGTGCCAGCAGTTTAAGGGCTAGCGGGAGAGATACGCAGTATTTT.

This chain links TRBV18 with TRBJ2-5; TRBD1 aligns across 7 bases. Germline V gene data show CDR1 as KGHSH and CDR2 as LQKENI. CDR3 length equals 15 residues. V gave up 2 bases and J gave up 5 bases; unmatched junction bases: 8. CDR3 sequence (DNA): TGTGCCAGCTCACCAAGGGGACAGAAGGGGGAGACCCAGTACTTC. Encoded protein: CASSPRGQKGETQYF.

The chain carries TRBV19 and TRBJ1-1; 10 bases map to TRBD1. The CDR3 runs 16 residues. In germline, CDR1 is LNHDA, CDR2 SQIVND (reference sequence). The V gene end was trimmed by 4 bases and the J gene end by 6 bases; junction bases not matched to a gene: 11. The chain's CDR3 is CASSKGTGAGWAEAFF. The CDR3 nucleotides are TGTGCCAGTAGTAAAGGGACAGGGGCTGGATGGGCTGAAGCTTTCTTT.

The chain has TRBV6-1 and TRBJ1-1; TRBD1 agrees at 9 bases. Germline values: CDR1 MNHNS, CDR2 SASEGT. V trimming: 2 bases; J trimming: 3 bases; junction bases outside the gene matches: 7. The CDR3 covers 16 residues. DNA of the CDR3: TGTGCCAGCAGTGAACTTACAGGGGGCCGGGACACTGAAGCTTTCTTT. Protein sequence: CASSELTGGRDTEAFF.

This clone was seen once. The rearrangement uses TRBV7-2 and TRBJ2-7; 12 bases line up with TRBD2. The CDR3 is made up of 15 amino acids. V lost 5 bases, J lost 2 bases, and 4 bases stayed unmatched. The germline V gene encodes CDR1 SGHTA and CDR2 FQGNSA. CDR3 nucleotide sequence: TGTGCCAGCAGCAGCCGACTAGCGGGAGCCTACGAGCAGTACTTC. It specifies CASSSRLAGAYEQYF.